A single TCR beta chain is shown here with its context. Other DNA sequences of this sample code for an identical CDR3. This record comes from a study of shared clonotypes between healthy human individuals. The CDR3 has 13 residues. Germline CDR1 GTSNPN, CDR2 SVGIG (reference sequence). Between the trimmed V and J ends, which lost 0 bases and 2 bases, there was a span of 8 bases. Profiling relied on immunoSEQ multiplex PCR, and the TCRdb table lists in-frame clones only, not all of them. The sample has about 1 million clones, roughly 80% seen once. The specimen sequenced was memory CD4+ T cells sorted from blood. Subset reported: CD45RA-negative fraction. The TCR comes from a young man in good health. The chain combines TRBV30 with TRBJ2-7, with a possible D match to TRBD2 (5 bases). The CDR3 DNA reads as TGTGCCTGGAGTGTAGGAGGACCCTACGAGCAGTACTTC. As protein: CAWSVGGPYEQYF.